This T cell receptor (beta chain) originates from a study of CD4 T cells in relation to SARS-CoV-2 and coronaviruses. Whole-study context: PBMCs were cultured with antigen for around nine days before TCR beta sequencing. Controls used an HIV-1 Nef peptide pool or no peptide.

V was trimmed by 1 base and J by 9 bases, leaving 13 bases between them. Germline CDR1 reads SGHTA; CDR2 reads FQGNSA. This CDR3 has 14 amino acids. Study-wide results and caveats: Samples before the pandemic and after infection were not matched within any donor.

The unexposed donors gave CD4+ T cells in 2011-2018, prior to COVID-19. The cells were cultured for roughly 11 days before CD4+ T cells were isolated. As cell numbers allowed, unexposed-donor CD4+ T cells faced SARS-CoV-2 S/N and four cold-coronavirus spikes. Sequencing was performed with immunoSEQ multiplex PCR; in TCRdb, only in-frame clones are kept and a portion is missing. The sample lists around 28,000 clones, 74% occurring once. With respect to this clone: Its matching antigen is unknown.

Sequences were obtained from CD4+ T cells from PBMCs, cultured in vitro. This sequence joins TRBV7-2 and TRBJ2-1; the D gene is possibly TRBD2 (5 bases). The origin of this receptor is a human donor in good health. CDR3 DNA: TGTGCCAGCAGCTTAGTGGGAGAAGAATTTGAGCAGTTCTTC. It is translated as CASSLVGEEFEQFF.